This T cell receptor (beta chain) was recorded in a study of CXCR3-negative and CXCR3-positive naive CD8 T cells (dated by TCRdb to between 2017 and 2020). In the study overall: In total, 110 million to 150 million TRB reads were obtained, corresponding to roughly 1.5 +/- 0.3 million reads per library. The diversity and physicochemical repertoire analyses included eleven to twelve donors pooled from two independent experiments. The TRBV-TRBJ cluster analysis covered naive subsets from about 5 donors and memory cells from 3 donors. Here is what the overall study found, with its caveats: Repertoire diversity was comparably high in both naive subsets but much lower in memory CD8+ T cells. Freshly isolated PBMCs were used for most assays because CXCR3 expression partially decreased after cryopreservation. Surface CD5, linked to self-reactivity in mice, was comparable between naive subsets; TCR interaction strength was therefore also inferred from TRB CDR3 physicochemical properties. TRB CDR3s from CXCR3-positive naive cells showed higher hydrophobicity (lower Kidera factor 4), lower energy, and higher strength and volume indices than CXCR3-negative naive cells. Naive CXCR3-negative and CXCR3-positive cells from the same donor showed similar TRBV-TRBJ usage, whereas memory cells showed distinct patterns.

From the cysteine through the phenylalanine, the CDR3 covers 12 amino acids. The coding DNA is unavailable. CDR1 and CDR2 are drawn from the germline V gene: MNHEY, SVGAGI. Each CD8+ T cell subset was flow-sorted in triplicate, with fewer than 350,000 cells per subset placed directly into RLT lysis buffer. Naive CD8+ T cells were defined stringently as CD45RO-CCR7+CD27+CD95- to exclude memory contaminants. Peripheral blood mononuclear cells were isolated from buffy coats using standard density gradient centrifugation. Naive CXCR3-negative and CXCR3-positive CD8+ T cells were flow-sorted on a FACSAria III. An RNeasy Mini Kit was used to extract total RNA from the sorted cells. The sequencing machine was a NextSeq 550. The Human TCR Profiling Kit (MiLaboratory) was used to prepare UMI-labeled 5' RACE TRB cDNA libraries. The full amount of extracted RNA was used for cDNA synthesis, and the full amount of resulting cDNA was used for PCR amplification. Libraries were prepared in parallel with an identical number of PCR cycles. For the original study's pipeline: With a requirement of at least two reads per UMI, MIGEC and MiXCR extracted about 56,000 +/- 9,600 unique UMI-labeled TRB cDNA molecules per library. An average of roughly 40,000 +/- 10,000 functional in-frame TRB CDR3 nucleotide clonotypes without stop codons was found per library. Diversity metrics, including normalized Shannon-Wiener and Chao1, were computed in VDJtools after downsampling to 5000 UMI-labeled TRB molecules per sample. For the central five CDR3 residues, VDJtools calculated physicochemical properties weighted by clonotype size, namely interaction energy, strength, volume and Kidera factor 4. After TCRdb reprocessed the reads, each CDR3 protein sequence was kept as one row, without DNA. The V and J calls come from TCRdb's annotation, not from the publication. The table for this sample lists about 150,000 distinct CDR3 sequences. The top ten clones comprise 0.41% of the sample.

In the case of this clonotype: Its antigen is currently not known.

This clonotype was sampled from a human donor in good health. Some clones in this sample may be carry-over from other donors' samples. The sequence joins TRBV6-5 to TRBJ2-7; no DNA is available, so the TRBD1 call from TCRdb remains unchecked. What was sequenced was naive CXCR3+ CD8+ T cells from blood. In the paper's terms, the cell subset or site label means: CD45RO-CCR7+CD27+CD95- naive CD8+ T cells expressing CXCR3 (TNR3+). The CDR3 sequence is CASSSDTYEQYF.